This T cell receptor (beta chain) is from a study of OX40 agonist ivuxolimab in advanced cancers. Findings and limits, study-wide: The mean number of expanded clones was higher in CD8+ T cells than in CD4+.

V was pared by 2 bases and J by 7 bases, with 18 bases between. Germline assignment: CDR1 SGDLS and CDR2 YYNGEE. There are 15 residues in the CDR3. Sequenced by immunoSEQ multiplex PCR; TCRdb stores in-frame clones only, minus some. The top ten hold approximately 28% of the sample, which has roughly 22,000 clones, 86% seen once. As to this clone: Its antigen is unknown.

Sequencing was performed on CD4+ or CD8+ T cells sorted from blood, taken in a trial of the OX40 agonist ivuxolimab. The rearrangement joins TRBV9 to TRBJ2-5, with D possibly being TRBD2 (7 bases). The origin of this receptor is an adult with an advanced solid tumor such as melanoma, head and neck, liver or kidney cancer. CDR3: CASSVGAGLGGTQYF. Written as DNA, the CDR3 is TGTGCCAGCAGCGTTGGAGCGGGGCTAGGGGGGACCCAGTACTTC. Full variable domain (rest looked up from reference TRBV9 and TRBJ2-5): DSGVTQTPKHLITATGQRVTLRCSPRSGDLSVYWYQQSLDQGLQFLIQYYNGEERAKGNILERFSAQQFPDLHSELNLSSLELGDSALYFCASSVGAGLGGTQYFGPGTRLLVL.